This T cell receptor beta chain appears in the sequencing data of a study of tumor-infiltrating lymphocytes in primary liver carcinoma. Points from the study as a whole: Tumors significantly exceeded blood in top-250-clone fraction (p = 0.039). Tumor region pairs showed greater overlap than either tumor-adjacent or tumor-blood pairs did. No more than about 8-24% of top clones could be seen in all five tumor regions.

This CDR3 is built from 15 residues. From germline, CDR1 is SGHNT and CDR2 YENEEA. A note on this clonotype: What it binds is not known. The junction does not match germline at one end; this may be a read error.

DNA and RNA were both co-extracted from 20-30 mg of bulk tissue that had not been sorted. Donors were untreated and chronically infected with HBV. From approximately 500 ng total RNA, TCR beta cDNA was generated with a primer in the constant region. Nested multiplex PCR, run for three rounds with slightly modified ARM-PCR, yielded TCR beta libraries. Researchers ran the first two PCR rounds for ten to eleven cycles each with TRBV1-TRBV30 forward primers and a C-beta reverse primer. TCRdb analysed the multiplex PCR reads with MiXCR anew, one entry per CDR3 protein. The data show around 78,000 distinct CDR3 sequences, about 70% seen once.

The receptor was derived from a woman aged 60 to 75 with primary liver carcinoma and hepatitis B virus infection. Input material: liver tumor tissue from sampling region 4. The sample's subset: tumor region T4, right-lateral pole. The gene calls are TRBV11-3 and TRBJ2-7, with D possibly matching TRBD1 (5 bases). The CDR3 bases are TGTGCCAGCAGCTTATGTGGGCGGCAGGGTTACGAGGAGTACTTC. Encoded protein: CASSLCGRQGYEEYF.